The next 28 T cell receptor beta chains were all read from a single sample in a study of blood T cells in healthy people across ages. A second PCR, run for roughly 7 to 12 cycles, used a sample-barcoded 5' primer plus a J-beta primer mix. One entry per CDR3 protein, called by TCRdb with MiXCR from the 5' RACE reads. The sample yields 1.5 million to 2 million distinct CDR3 sequences, roughly 30% seen once. Source material: blood. These receptors all stem from a woman aged 25 to 39 in good health.

This rearrangement joins TRBV10-1 to TRBJ2-5; D possibly corresponds to TRBD2 (7 bases). Gene TRBJ2-7 matches the end of the DNA better, so the J call may be wrong. The germline gives CDR1 WNHNN, CDR2 SYGVQD (reference sequence). CDR3 length: 15 residues. The CDR3 nucleotides read TGCGCCAGCAGTGGAGAAGGACAGTCTAGCGGCGAGCAGTACTTC. Protein: CASSGEGQSSGEQYF.

CDR3 loop: CSARDSSGPANTEAFF. As DNA, the CDR3 is TGCAGTGCTAGAGATTCATCAGGGCCAGCGAACACTGAAGCTTTCTTT. V usage is TRBV20-1 and J usage is TRBJ1-1, with D perhaps matching TRBD1 (5 bases). Trimming stripped 0 bases from V and 1 base from J, with 15 bases between. This CDR3 has 16 amino acids. Germline lookup yields CDR1 DFQATT and CDR2 SNEGSKA (reference sequence).

With regard to this clonotype: Just one base apart from a much larger clone, this may be a read error. CDR3 nucleotide sequence: TGTGCCAGCAGTTCCTGGGTGGGGAGCACTGAAGCTTTCTTT. This translates into CASSSWVGSTEAFF. The chain employs TRBV6-5 and TRBJ1-1, with D hard to call. V lost 4 bases to trimming and J lost 4 bases, with 13 bases between them. Per germline, CDR1 MNHEY and CDR2 SVGAGI. CDR3 size: 14 residues.

This clonotype came up a few times. The V gene is TRBV12-3 or TRBV12-4, the J gene TRBJ2-3, with 7 nucleotides matching TRBD2. The ends lost 4 bases at V and 0 bases at J; junction bases unmatched: 7. There are 16 residues in the CDR3. The CDR3 loop reads CASSSGTTYSTDTQYF. CDR3 nucleotides: TGTGCCAGCAGTTCAGGGACTACGTATAGCACAGATACGCAGTATTTT.

There are many counts of this clonotype. The gene calls are TRBV4-3 and TRBJ2-5; 7 bases fit TRBD2. The CDR3 length is 14 residues. Unmatched junction bases numbered 5, after V lost 2 bases and J lost 5 bases. Germline-derived CDR1 and CDR2 are LGHNA and YSLEER. CDR3 sequence reads: CASSQWGGSETQYF. The DNA of the CDR3 is TGCGCCAGCAGCCAATGGGGGGGGTCGGAGACCCAGTACTTC.

In this sample, this clonotype turned up many times. The junction departs from germline at one end; a sequencing error may be responsible. The chain combines TRBV10-2 with TRBJ2-7, with D possibly matching TRBD1 (5 bases). The CDR3 extends over 13 amino acids. Germline V gives CDR1 WSHSY, CDR2 SAAADI. The CDR3 DNA reads TGTGCCAGCAGCCGTGGGGCAACCTACGAGCAGTACTTC. Its translation: CASSRGATYEQYF.

This chain links TRBV20-1 with TRBJ2-5, with D uncertain. The CDR3 length is 13 residues. The germline V and J ends were trimmed by 6 bases and 5 bases, with 16 bases remaining between them. Looked up from germline, CDR1 is DFQATT and CDR2 is SNEGSKA (reference sequence). CDR3 DNA: TGCAGTGCGAGGTTGATTTTTCGGGAGACCCAGTACTTC. It yields the protein CSARLIFRETQYF.

This chain links TRBV5-1 with TRBJ1-5; the D is unclear. There are 15 residues in the CDR3. Per the germline V gene, CDR1 is SGHRS and CDR2 is YFSETQ. V dropped 4 bases and J dropped 0 bases, with 11 bases sitting between them. The CDR3 DNA is TGCGCCAGCAGCCGGAGCGGGGATAGCAATCAGCCCCAGCATTTT. Translated, it gives CASSRSGDSNQPQHF.

On this clonotype: A much larger clone is a single base away; this may be a read error. CDR3 sequence reads: CASSLGWPTDTQYF. The DNA of the CDR3 is TGTGCCAGCAGCTTAGGGTGGCCCACAGATACGCAGTATTTT. The V call is TRBV7-2, the J call TRBJ2-3; D not certain. From germline, CDR1 is SGHTA and CDR2 FQGNSA. This CDR3 region has 14 residues. Trimming shortened V by 1 base and J by 2 bases, and 7 bases separated the two germline ends.

The chain recombines TRBV20-1 with TRBJ1-4; D may be TRBD1 (6 bases). CDR1 is DFQATT and CDR2 is SNEGSKA in the germline V gene (reference sequence). The CDR3 extends over 16 amino acids. Trimming took off 3 bases at V and 2 bases at J, with 16 bases between the two ends. CDR3: CSARIGRGGTNEKLFF. The CDR3 DNA sequence: TGCAGTGCTAGGATCGGCAGGGGTGGTACTAATGAAAAACTGTTTTTT.

The chain joins TRBV7-2 to TRBJ1-2; tentatively, D is TRBD1 (5 bases). The V gene lost 5 bases and the J gene lost 2 bases, with 15 bases spanning the gap. CDR1 is SGHTA and CDR2 is FQGNSA in the germline V gene. The CDR3 has 15 amino acids. CDR3 loop: CASSRRQTMNYGYTF. The CDR3 coding sequence is TGTGCCAGCAGCCGTCGACAGACTATGAACTATGGCTACACCTTC.

The gene calls are TRBV20-1 and TRBJ2-1; D may be TRBD2 (6 bases). Near its end, the DNA agrees better with TRBJ2-7, so the J call may be wrong. The CDR3 length is 15 residues. CDR1 and CDR2 from the germline V gene are DFQATT and SNEGSKA (reference sequence). The DNA of the CDR3 is TGCAGTGCTCGCCTGAGCGGGCCGACCTCCTACGAGCAGTACTTC. Translation: CSARLSGPTSYEQYF.

The chain has TRBV12-3 or TRBV12-4 and TRBJ1-2; D ambiguous. V was cut by 5 bases and J by 8 bases, with 15 bases left in between. The CDR3 extends over 13 amino acids. Here the CDR3 DNA reads TGTGCCAGCAGTCCCTTCATGACGGCAGGCTACACCTTC. Protein sequence: CASSPFMTAGYTF.

Only a few counts were recorded for this clonotype. The chain employs TRBV6-5 and TRBJ2-5, with TRBD1 matching over 8 bases. The ends lost 4 bases at V and 4 bases at J; junction bases unmatched: 8. From germline, CDR1 is MNHEY and CDR2 SVGAGI. The CDR3 extends over 15 amino acids. The chain's CDR3 is CASSSQGALGETQYF. The CDR3 bases are TGTGCCAGCAGTTCCCAGGGGGCCCTGGGAGAGACCCAGTACTTC.

This clonotype was observed a few times. The chain joins TRBV6-5 to TRBJ2-5; TRBD2 might be the D (7 bases). Trimming stripped 7 bases from V and 11 bases from J, with 23 bases between. The CDR3 totals 14 residues. Germline CDR1 reads MNHEY; CDR2 reads SVGAGI. The CDR3 DNA reads TGTGCCAGCAAATCCGGGGGGCTGATTGATGAGCAGTACTTC. It translates to CASKSGGLIDEQYF.

This clonotype was seen ten or more times. The V and J genes are TRBV4-1 and TRBJ1-6, with TRBD1 matching 11 bases. Germline V gene lookup returns CDR1 MGHRA and CDR2 YSYEKL. The J segment lost 11 bases and the V segment lost 4 bases, leaving 10 bases of the junction unmatched. There are 16 residues in the CDR3. The CDR3 coding sequence is TGCGCCAGCAGCCGGATGGGGGGGACAGGGGGGACACCCCTCCACTTT. This gives the protein CASSRMGGTGGTPLHF.

This clonotype was observed at least ten times. The V and J genes are TRBV10-3 and TRBJ1-2; D gene unclear. The germline V gene has CDR1 ENHRY and CDR2 SYGVKD. Trimming shortened V by 10 bases and J by 12 bases, and 15 bases separated the two germline ends. The length of the CDR3 is 10 residues. The CDR3 sequence: CATNGPYHTF. The CDR3 DNA is TGTGCCACCAACGGACCGTATCACACCTTC.

This clonotype occurred a few times. One end of the junction varies from germline; a read error may be responsible. This chain links TRBV12-3 or TRBV12-4 with TRBJ2-2; the D gene is possibly TRBD1 (5 bases). The CDR3 spans 13 residues. The CDR3 loop is CAGRATDTGELFF. CDR3 DNA: TGTGCCGGCAGGGCTACGGACACCGGGGAGCTGTTTTTT.

The chain is built from TRBV24-1 and TRBJ2-2, with D hard to call. The CDR3 loop spans 14 amino acids. Germline V gene data show CDR1 as KGHDR and CDR2 as SFDVKD. With 3 bases removed from V and 6 bases from J, the gap between germline ends came to 10 bases. The CDR3 DNA follows: TGTGCCACCAGTGATCCCATGGGCCCCGGGGAGCTGTTTTTT. This translates into CATSDPMGPGELFF.

This clonotype was counted only a few times. Sequence at one end of the junction differs from germline and may be a read error. The chain combines TRBV12-3 or TRBV12-4 with TRBJ1-1; the match to TRBD1 covers 8 bases. CDR3 size: 13 residues. This CDR3 is CAGSTGGGTEAFF. The CDR3 DNA reads as TGTGCCGGCAGTACAGGGGGGGGCACTGAAGCTTTCTTT.

Only a few counts were recorded for this clonotype. The V call is TRBV7-9, the J call TRBJ2-1; 10 nucleotides match TRBD1. J gave up 8 bases and V 5 bases, and 15 bases lay outside the gene matches. CDR1 is SEHNR, CDR2 FQNEAQ, per germline (reference sequence). CDR3 length: 17 residues. The CDR3 nucleotides are TGTGCCAGCAGCCTAACAGGGACAGGGGCCTTCGGCCATGAGCAGTTCTTC. This gives the protein CASSLTGTGAFGHEQFF.

J is TRBJ1-1 and V is TRBV20-1; D call uncertain. Trimming shortened V by 5 bases and J by 0 bases, and 10 bases separated the two germline ends. This CDR3 is 13 amino acids long. Germline assignment: CDR1 DFQATT and CDR2 SNEGSKA (reference sequence). CDR3 residues: CSASQTLNTEAFF. The CDR3 region has the DNA TGCAGTGCTTCGCAGACACTGAACACTGAAGCTTTCTTT.

This clonotype was detected many times. The rearrangement joins TRBV20-1 to TRBJ2-1; 9 bases are shared with TRBD2. CDR1 and CDR2 (germline): DFQATT, SNEGSKA (reference sequence). This CDR3 contains 19 residues. V was clipped by 1 base and J by 0 bases; unmatched bases: 13. The CDR3 DNA is TGCAGTGCTAGAGTTTGGGGCGGGGGGGCCCTCAGCTCCTACAATGAGCAGTTCTTC. It translates to CSARVWGGGALSSYNEQFF.

Details on this clonotype: A much larger clone lies a single base off, so this may be a read error. The genes are TRBV12-5 and TRBJ2-7; D is possibly TRBD1 (7 bases). V lost 4 bases and J lost 2, with 15 bases in between. The germline gives CDR1 LGHNT, CDR2 FRNRAP. The CDR3 length is 15 residues. The DNA for the CDR3 is TGTGCTAGTGGTTGGGGCAGGGGGAGGACCTACGAGCAGTACTTC. Its protein product is CASGWGRGRTYEQYF.

This clonotype was detected many times. The chain uses TRBV5-1 and TRBJ2-3; the match to TRBD1 covers 8 bases. The junction had 5 bases not matched to a gene; V was cut back by 2 bases and J by 0 bases. CDR1 is SGHRS and CDR2 is YFSETQ in the germline V gene. CDR3 length: 16 residues. CDR3 residues: CASSLQGGSSTDTQYF. The CDR3 nucleotides read TGCGCCAGCAGCTTACAGGGGGGCTCTAGCACAGATACGCAGTATTTT.

This clonotype turned up a few times. CDR3 sequence (DNA): TGTGCCAGCTCACAACCGGGTGAAAAACTGTTTTTT. Residues: CASSQPGEKLFF. This chain links TRBV18 with TRBJ1-4; no clear D. Per germline, CDR1 KGHSH and CDR2 LQKENI. V was trimmed by 4 bases and J by 7 bases, leaving 7 bases between them. The CDR3 loop spans 12 amino acids.

This clonotype was found many times. The rearrangement links TRBV15 to TRBJ2-5; D is unresolved. The CDR3 length is 15 residues. V gave up 0 bases and J gave up 1 base, with 9 bases separating them. Germline assignment: CDR1 LNHNV and CDR2 YYDKDF (reference sequence). CDR3 sequence (DNA): TGTGCCACCAGCAGAGATTTAACGGTCCAAGAGACCCAGTACTTC. It encodes CATSRDLTVQETQYF.

This chain's CDR3 is CAISEGAAREQYF. The CDR3, as DNA: TGTGCCATCAGTGAAGGGGCAGCCCGGGAGCAGTACTTC. The chain joins TRBV10-3 to TRBJ2-7; a weak D match, TRBD1 (5 bases). This CDR3 is built from 13 residues. Trimming took off 3 bases at V and 7 bases at J, with 13 bases between the two ends. The germline CDR1 and CDR2 sequences are ENHRY and SYGVKD.